This T cell receptor (beta chain) was identified in a study of blood T cell repertoires in COVID-19 (TCRdb year 2020). As for the study more broadly: Samples covering the acute and convalescent phases of COVID-19 were provided by collaborators in the United States, Italy and Spain. The prospective study material was composed of cDNA or gDNA derived from T cells, B-cell-depleted T cells, or PBMCs. Subjects who had been exposed to COVID-19, were actively infected with it, or had recovered from it provided the deeply sampled blood TCRbeta repertoires that made up the dataset. The repertoires were released in a freely available public database meant as a resource for research on the immune response to SARS-CoV-2. Samples came from the ongoing ImmuneRACE study (first 160 participants) plus 1,254 subjects from 6 global collaborators. The sample metadata nearly always contained a de-identified subject ID, COVID-19 status, age in years and sex. Where available, HLA class I and class II types were taken from metadata supplied by the sample provider and were not determined by assay-based typing.

Enrolling through a virtual design, the prospective study's participants ranged in age from about 18 to 89 years and lived across some 22 United States geographic areas. To assign participants to cohorts, the prospective study relied on clinical history that participants themselves reported in a screening survey and a study questionnaire. In the prospective study, mobile phlebotomists collected whole blood, serum and a nasopharyngeal or oropharyngeal swab from each participant. Over a 2-month period, participants in the prospective study had the option of providing additional blood draws and questionnaires. Before DNA extraction, prospective study blood samples were shipped either frozen or at room temperature. The V end loses 5 bases and the J end loses 3 bases, and a stretch of 10 bases separates them. The CDR3 has 14 amino acids, counting the end cysteine and phenylalanine. The only DNA kept is the CDR3, 42 bases in frame from the first base. Taken from the germline V gene, the CDR1 and CDR2 loops are KGHDR and SFDVKD.

TCRbeta CDR3 regions were amplified from genomic DNA by means of the immunoSEQ Assay, a bias-controlled multiplex PCR. Regarding the original processing steps: Nucleated cell counts per sample were estimated from amplification of reference gene primers within the assay. Sequence reads were collapsed and filtered to measure the absolute abundance of every unique TCRbeta CDR3 rearrangement. For each sample, productive Simpson clonality was calculated as the square root of Simpson's diversity index over productive rearrangements. TCRdb obtained this table from immuneACCESS and retained in-frame rearrangements with V and J assigned. These tables miss some clones; where compared with another copy, unresolved V genes account for less than half of the shortfall, and the remainder is unexplained. V, J and clone size derive from that table, while D and trimming were established from the DNA sequence. Here the sample has 200,000 to 250,000 clones; roughly 88% occur a single time. Jointly, the top ten make up roughly 14% of the sample.

On the study overall, not on this receptor specifically: Clinical and demographic metadata were provided uncurated, with the amount varying by source and participant.

This clone was recorded only once. The clone's antigen remains unknown. No base quality values were provided; no much bigger clone lies one nucleotide off. The sequenced sample consisted of PBMCs or T cells enriched from blood (not recorded which). The clonotype originates from a woman aged 45-65 years with acute COVID-19. The rearranged segments are TRBV24-1 and TRBJ1-5, with no reliable assignment of the D segment. CDR3 loop: CATSGSANNQPQHF. In nucleotides, the sequence is TGTGCCACCAGTGGAAGCGCTAACAATCAGCCCCAGCATTTT.